This T cell receptor (beta chain) was recovered during a study of T cell changes during pregnancy in multiple sclerosis. Clones were sequenced by immunoSEQ multiplex PCR, and TCRdb holds only the in-frame ones, with some missing. The table has approximately 93,000 clones, about 91% seen once. V gave up 6 bases and J gave up 6 bases; unmatched junction bases: 2. CDR1 is MNHEY and CDR2 is SMNVEV in the germline V gene (reference sequence). The CDR3 runs to 12 residues. The material was peripheral blood, obtained before pregnancy. This clonotype was sampled from a female donor with multiple sclerosis, enrolled in a pregnancy study. This chain joins TRBV27 and TRBJ2-1, with TRBD2 matching 7 bases. Written as DNA, the CDR3 is TGTGCCAGCAGACCGGGAGGCAATGAGCAGTTCTTC. This sequence encodes CASRPGGNEQFF.